The 10 T cell receptor beta chains in this list originate from one sample, sequenced in a study of shared clonotypes between healthy human individuals. Sequencing was performed with immunoSEQ multiplex PCR; in TCRdb, only in-frame clones are kept and a portion is missing. Of roughly 2.5 million clones detected, approximately 94% appear once; the ten largest clones hold more than 0.12%. Sequenced material: naive CD4+ T cells sorted from blood. Subset reported: CD45RA+ positively selected. All receptors come from a man younger than 30 in good health.

This chain joins TRBV11-2 and TRBJ1-2; D possibly corresponds to TRBD1 (6 bases). Per the germline V gene, CDR1 is SGHAT and CDR2 is FQNNGV. The CDR3 is 16 amino acids. The V and J ends lost 1 base and 2 bases respectively, with 14 bases between them. CDR3 in DNA: TGTGCCAGCAGCTTAGGGTTCCAGGGGACGAACTATGGCTACACCTTC. Its protein is CASSLGFQGTNYGYTF.

The V gene is TRBV19, the J gene TRBJ2-7, with D maybe TRBD1 (6 bases). Trimming left V 3 bases short and J 5 bases short, with 8 bases between. Germline V gene lookup returns CDR1 LNHDA and CDR2 SQIVND (reference sequence). This CDR3 contains 12 residues. This CDR3 is CASSIKGDEQYF. CDR3 coding DNA: TGTGCCAGTAGTATTAAGGGGGACGAGCAGTACTTC.

The J gene is TRBJ2-1, the V gene TRBV27; 9 bases map to TRBD2. Germline CDR1 is MNHEY and CDR2 is SMNVEV (reference sequence). V was pared by 2 bases and J by 4 bases, with 6 bases of the junction left unmatched. The CDR3 spans 16 residues. In DNA form, the CDR3 reads TGTGCCAGCAGTTTAGCGTCTAGCGGGAATTACAATGAGCAGTTCTTC. Translated: CASSLASSGNYNEQFF.

This chain links TRBV10-2 with TRBJ2-3, with 8 bases matching TRBD1. The ends lost 2 bases at V and 2 bases at J; junction bases unmatched: 6. Germline CDR1 and CDR2: WSHSY and SAAADI. The CDR3 spans 16 residues. DNA of the CDR3: TGCGCCAGCAGTGAGGGGGGGCAGGGGGCCACAGATACGCAGTATTTT. Its protein is CASSEGGQGATDTQYF.

The chain joins TRBV5-1 to TRBJ2-7; 7 bases are shared with TRBD2. The CDR3 is made up of 14 amino acids. CDR1 SGHRS and CDR2 YFSETQ come from the germline V gene. V dropped 1 base and J dropped 7; count of bases not matched to a gene: 8. CDR3 region: CASSLFREAGEQYF. For the CDR3, the DNA is TGCGCCAGCAGCTTGTTTCGGGAAGCGGGGGAGCAGTACTTC.

Of note for this clone: At the DNA level, this CDR3 is encoded by other sequences in the same sample as well. The rearrangement joins TRBV18 to TRBJ1-1, with TRBD1 matching over 10 bases. The junction had 3 bases not matched to a gene; V was cut back by 8 bases and J by 3 bases. Per germline, CDR1 KGHSH and CDR2 LQKENI. The CDR3 loop spans 13 amino acids. CDR3 DNA: TGTGCCAGCGACAGGGGGCGCGACACTGAAGCTTTCTTT. As protein: CASDRGRDTEAFF.

The chain joins TRBV5-1 to TRBJ1-6; D unclear. Germline V gene data show CDR1 as SGHRS and CDR2 as YFSETQ. Trimming pared 0 bases from V and 3 bases from J, leaving 7 bases between. The CDR3 sequence is 15 residues long. This CDR3 is CASSLDGNYNSPLHF. CDR3 DNA: TGCGCCAGCAGCTTGGACGGGAACTATAATTCACCCCTCCACTTT.

The chain carries TRBV9 and TRBJ2-7, with 11 nucleotides matching TRBD1. Losses at the gene ends were 4 bases for V and 5 bases for J; bases not matched to a gene: 8. The CDR3 contains 15 residues. Germline V gene data show CDR1 as SGDLS and CDR2 as YYNGEE. CDR3 in amino acids: CASSPGQGAINEQYF. The CDR3 DNA is TGTGCCAGCAGCCCCGGACAGGGGGCCATCAACGAGCAGTACTTC.

The V call is TRBV27, the J call TRBJ1-1, with 8 bases that match TRBD1. This CDR3 region has 15 residues. CDR1 MNHEY and CDR2 SMNVEV come from the germline V gene (reference sequence). Losses at the gene ends were 4 bases for V and 2 bases for J; bases not matched to a gene: 6. CDR3 nucleotide sequence: TGTGCCAGCAGTTCTCCAGGGGGCATCAACACTGAAGCTTTCTTT. This translates into CASSSPGGINTEAFF.

The gene calls are TRBV19 and TRBJ1-3, with D unresolved. Per the germline V gene, CDR1 is LNHDA and CDR2 is SQIVND (reference sequence). The V end lost 0 bases, the J end lost 0 bases, and 6 bases lay between the germline ends. The CDR3 spans 15 residues. The CDR3 protein is CASSIEDYSGNTIYF. In DNA, the CDR3 is TGTGCCAGTAGTATAGAAGATTACTCTGGAAACACCATATATTTT.